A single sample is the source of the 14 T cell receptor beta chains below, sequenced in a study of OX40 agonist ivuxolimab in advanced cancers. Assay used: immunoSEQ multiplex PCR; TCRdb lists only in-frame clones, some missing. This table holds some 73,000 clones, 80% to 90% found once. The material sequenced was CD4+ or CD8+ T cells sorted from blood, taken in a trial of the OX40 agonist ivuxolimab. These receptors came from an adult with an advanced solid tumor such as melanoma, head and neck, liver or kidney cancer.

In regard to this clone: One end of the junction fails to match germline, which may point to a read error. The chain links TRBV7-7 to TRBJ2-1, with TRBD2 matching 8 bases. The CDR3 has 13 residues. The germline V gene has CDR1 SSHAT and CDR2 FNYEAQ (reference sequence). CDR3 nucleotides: TGTGCTAGCAGCTTGGACCAGCGGGGGAAGCAGTTCTTC. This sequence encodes CASSLDQRGKQFF.

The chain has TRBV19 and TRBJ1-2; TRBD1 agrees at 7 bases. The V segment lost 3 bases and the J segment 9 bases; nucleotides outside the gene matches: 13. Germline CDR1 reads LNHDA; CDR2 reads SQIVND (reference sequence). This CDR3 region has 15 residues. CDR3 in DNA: TGTGCCAGTAGTATTTTACAGGGGAGGCCGGTTCGCTACACCTTC. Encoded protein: CASSILQGRPVRYTF.

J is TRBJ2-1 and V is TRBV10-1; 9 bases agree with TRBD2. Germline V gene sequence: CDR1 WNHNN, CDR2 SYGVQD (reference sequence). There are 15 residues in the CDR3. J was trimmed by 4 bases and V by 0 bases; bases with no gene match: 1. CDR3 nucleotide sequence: TGCGCCAGCAGTGAGTCAGCGGGAGGATACAATGAGCAGTTCTTC. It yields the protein CASSESAGGYNEQFF.

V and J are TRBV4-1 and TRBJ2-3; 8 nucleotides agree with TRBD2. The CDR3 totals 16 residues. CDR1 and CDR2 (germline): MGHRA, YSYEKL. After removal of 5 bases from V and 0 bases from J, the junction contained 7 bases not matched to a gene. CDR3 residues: CASSNLLAVSTDTQYF. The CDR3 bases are TGCGCCAGCAGCAACTTACTAGCGGTTAGCACAGATACGCAGTATTTT.

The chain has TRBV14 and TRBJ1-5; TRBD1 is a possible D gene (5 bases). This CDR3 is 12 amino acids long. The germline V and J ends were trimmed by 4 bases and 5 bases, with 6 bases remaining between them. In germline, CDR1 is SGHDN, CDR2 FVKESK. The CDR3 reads CASSLGDQPQHF. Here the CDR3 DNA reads TGTGCCAGCAGCCTGGGGGATCAGCCCCAGCATTTT.

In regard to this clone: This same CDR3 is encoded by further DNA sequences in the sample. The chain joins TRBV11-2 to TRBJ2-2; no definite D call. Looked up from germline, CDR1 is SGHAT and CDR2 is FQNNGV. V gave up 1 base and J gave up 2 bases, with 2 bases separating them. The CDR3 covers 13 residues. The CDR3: CASSLVNTGELFF. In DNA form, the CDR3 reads TGTGCCAGCAGCTTAGTAAACACCGGGGAGCTGTTTTTT. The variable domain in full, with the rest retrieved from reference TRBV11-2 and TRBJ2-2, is EAGVAQSPRYKIIEKRQSVAFWCNPISGHATLYWYQQILGQGPKLLIQFQNNGVVDDSQLPKDRFSAERLKGVDSTLKIQPAKLEDSAVYLCASSLVNTGELFFGEGSRLTVL.

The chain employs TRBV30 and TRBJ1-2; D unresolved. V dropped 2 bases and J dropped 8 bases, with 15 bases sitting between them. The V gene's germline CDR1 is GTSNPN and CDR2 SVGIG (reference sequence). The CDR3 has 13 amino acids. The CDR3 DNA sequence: TGTGCCTGGAGTACAACGTTCCCTGGGGGCTACACCTTC. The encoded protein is CAWSTTFPGGYTF.

This chain's CDR3 is CASSATSGGQTGELFF. DNA of the CDR3: TGCGCCAGCAGCGCGACTAGCGGGGGGCAGACCGGGGAGCTGTTTTTT. The V gene is TRBV5-1, the J gene TRBJ2-2, with 13 positions matching TRBD2. CDR3 length: 16 amino acids. The germline V gene has CDR1 SGHRS and CDR2 YFSETQ. The J segment lost 5 bases and the V segment lost 4 bases, leaving 5 bases of the junction unmatched.

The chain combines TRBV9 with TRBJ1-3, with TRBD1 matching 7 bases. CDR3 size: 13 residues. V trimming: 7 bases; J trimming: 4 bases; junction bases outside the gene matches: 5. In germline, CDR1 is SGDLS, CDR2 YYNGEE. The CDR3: CASEGAGGNTIYF. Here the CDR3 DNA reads TGTGCCAGCGAGGGGGCAGGGGGAAACACCATATATTTT.

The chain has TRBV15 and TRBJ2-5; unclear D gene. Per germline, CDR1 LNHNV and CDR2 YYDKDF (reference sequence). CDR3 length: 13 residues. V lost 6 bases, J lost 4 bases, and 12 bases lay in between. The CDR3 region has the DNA TGTGCCACCAGGACCCTCTCCCGAGAGACCCAGTACTTC. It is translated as CATRTLSRETQYF.

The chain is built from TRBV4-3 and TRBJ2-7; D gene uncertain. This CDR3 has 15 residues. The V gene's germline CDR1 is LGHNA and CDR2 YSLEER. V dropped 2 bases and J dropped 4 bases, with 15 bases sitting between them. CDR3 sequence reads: CASSQSFSDIYEQYF. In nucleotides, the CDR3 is TGCGCCAGCAGCCAATCCTTCAGCGACATTTACGAGCAGTACTTC.

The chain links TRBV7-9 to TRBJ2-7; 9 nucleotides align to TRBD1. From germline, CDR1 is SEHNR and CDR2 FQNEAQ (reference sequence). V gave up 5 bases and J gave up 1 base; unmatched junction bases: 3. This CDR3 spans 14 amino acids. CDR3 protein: CASSRGTGSYEQYF. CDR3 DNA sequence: TGTGCCAGCAGCCGAGGGACAGGGTCCTACGAGCAGTACTTC.

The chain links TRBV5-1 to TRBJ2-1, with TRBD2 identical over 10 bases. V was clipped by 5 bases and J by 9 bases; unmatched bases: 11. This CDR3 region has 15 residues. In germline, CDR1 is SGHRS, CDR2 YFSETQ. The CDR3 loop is CASSDELAGRGEQFF. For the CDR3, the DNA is TGCGCCAGCAGTGACGAACTAGCGGGAAGGGGTGAGCAGTTCTTC.

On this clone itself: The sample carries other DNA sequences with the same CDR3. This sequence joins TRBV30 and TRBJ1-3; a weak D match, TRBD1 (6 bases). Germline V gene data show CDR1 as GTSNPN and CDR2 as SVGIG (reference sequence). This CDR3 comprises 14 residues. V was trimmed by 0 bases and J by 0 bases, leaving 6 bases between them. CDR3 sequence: CAWSVRGSGNTIYF. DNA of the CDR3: TGTGCCTGGAGTGTCAGGGGCTCTGGAAACACCATATATTTT.